A selection of T cell receptor beta chains follows, all from one sample in a study of PD-1 blockade in classical Hodgkin lymphoma. Profiled with immunoSEQ multiplex PCR; TCRdb holds only in-frame clones, not every one. The sample comprises about 72,000 clones, approximately 94% of which are singletons, and 6.5% to 8% rests with the top ten. Specimen: peripheral blood mononuclear cells (PBMCs), collected at baseline. These receptors all stem from a human donor with classical Hodgkin lymphoma. Each CDR3 is given with its conserved first and last residue. D genes are given only for firm matches. Size is stated for part of the rows, as once, few or many counts, or as a class when the clone is expanded.

v_call	j_call	d_call	clone_size	cdr3_nt	cdr3_aa
TRBV7-7	TRBJ1-4	.	.	TGTGCCAGCAGCCCAACGTCGGGGGCGGGTGAAAAACTGTTTTTT	CASSPTSGAGEKLFF
TRBV25-1	TRBJ2-7	.	.	TGTGCCAGCAGTCAGGCGCTAGTTAGTCAGACCTACGAGCAGTACTTC	CASSQALVSQTYEQYF
TRBV27	TRBJ1-6	.	.	TGTGCCAGCAGGGTGACAGGATCTTTTCTCCACTTT	CASRVTGSFLHF
TRBV19	TRBJ2-7	TRBD1	.	TGTGCCAGTAGTAAGTCGTACAGGGGAACTTACGAGCAGTACTTC	CASSKSYRGTYEQYF
TRBV4-3	TRBJ2-7	.	.	TGCGCCAGCAGCCAAGAGTTGCCGCACGAGCAGTACTTC	CASSQELPHEQYF
TRBV20-1	TRBJ1-5	.	.	TGCAGTGCTAGCACTACGGGGCCCCAGCATTTT	CSASTTGPQHF
TRBV27	TRBJ2-1	TRBD1	few	TGTGCCAGCAGTTTACAACGACAGGGGTATGAGCAGTTCTTC	CASSLQRQGYEQFF
TRBV7-9	TRBJ1-2	.	.	TGTGCCAGCCCTGGAGGTAACAGGGACATATCAAACTATGGCTACACCTTC	CASPGGNRDISNYGYTF
TRBV19	TRBJ2-1	TRBD2	once	TGTGCCAGTAGTAATGAGGGAGGGCCCAATGAGCAGTTCTTC	CASSNEGGPNEQFF
TRBV30	TRBJ2-7	.	.	TGTGCCTGGAGTTTTCCGGGAGTTGCCGAGCAGTACTTC	CAWSFPGVAEQYF
TRBV9	TRBJ2-7	.	.	TGTGCCAGCAGCGTAGGAGGTTTCCTCGGCGAGCAGTACTTC	CASSVGGFLGEQYF
TRBV6-5	TRBJ1-2	.	.	TGTGCCAGCAGCCACCTCGGGGGCTACACCTTC	CASSHLGGYTF
TRBV5-1	TRBJ2-1	TRBD2	.	TGCGCCAGCAGCACCGGACTAGCGGGCCCGAACAATGAGCAGTTCTTC	CASSTGLAGPNNEQFF
TRBV16	TRBJ2-2	.	.	TGTGCCAGCAGCCGACGAGGGTTGAACACCGGGGAGCTGTTTTTT	CASSRRGLNTGELFF
TRBV5-8	TRBJ2-1	.	.	TGTGCCAGCAGCTTGGATCTTCGGCAGGGTTTGAATGAGCAGTTCTTC	CASSLDLRQGLNEQFF
TRBV7-9	TRBJ2-7	.	.	TGTGCCAGCAGCCAAACGGACACCCCGAGCTCCTACGAGCAGTACTTC	CASSQTDTPSSYEQYF
TRBV30	TRBJ1-1	.	.	TGTGCCTGGAGTGTACGGGTGAACACTGAAGCTTTCTTT	CAWSVRVNTEAFF
TRBV7-9	TRBJ2-1	TRBD2	.	TGTGCCAGCAGCACCCGGGGGGGGCTACTCTTC	CASSTRGGLLF
TRBV7-9	TRBJ2-3	.	.	TGTGCCAGCAGCTTAAGCCCCCCTAGGGATACGCAGTATTTT	CASSLSPPRDTQYF
TRBV7-2	TRBJ2-7	TRBD2	.	TGTGCCAGCACCTATCTGTACGGGAGGGTAAACGAGCAGTACTTC	CASTYLYGRVNEQYF
TRBV18	TRBJ2-1	TRBD2	.	TGTGCCAGCTCACCTTATTGGTCTAAAGCCGAGCGGGGTAGGGATGAGCAGTTCTTC	CASSPYWSKAERGRDEQFF
TRBV19	TRBJ2-3	TRBD2	.	TGTGCCAGTAGTATGGCGCCGACTAGCGGTGGCACAGATACGCAGTATTTT	CASSMAPTSGGTDTQYF
TRBV2	TRBJ2-1	.	few	TGTGCCAGCCGGGGAGAGGGTCGGGGTAATGAGCAGTTCTTC	CASRGEGRGNEQFF
TRBV7-3	TRBJ2-1	.	.	TGTGCCAGCAGCTTAATAGCCTCAAGCGCCAATGAGCAGTTCTTC	CASSLIASSANEQFF
TRBV30	TRBJ1-2	TRBD1	.	TGTGCCTGGAGAGACAGGGTGGGGGACTTTAACTATGGCTACACCTTC	CAWRDRVGDFNYGYTF
TRBV12-5	TRBJ1-6	.	.	TGTGCTAGTGGACTCGACGGTAATTCACCCCTCCACTTT	CASGLDGNSPLHF
TRBV30	TRBJ2-6	.	.	TGTGTTACCCAGCTCTCTGGGGCCAACGTCCTGACTTTC	CVTQLSGANVLTF
TRBV5-4	TRBJ2-3	.	.	TGTGCCAGCAGCTTGACAGGCGGAAGGGATACGCAGTATTTT	CASSLTGGRDTQYF
TRBV2	TRBJ1-3	.	.	TGTGCCAGCAGGGTCGGGGCGAGTGGAAACACCATATATTTT	CASRVGASGNTIYF
TRBV10-2	TRBJ2-7	.	.	TGCGCCAGCAGTGCTACAGGGAACGAGCAGTACTTC	CASSATGNEQYF
TRBV2	TRBJ1-1	.	.	TGTGCCAGCGGGTGGGGGGAGGACACTGAAGCTTTCTTT	CASGWGEDTEAFF
TRBV7-9	TRBJ2-7	TRBD2	.	TGTGCCAGCACCCTCTCGCTAGCGGGAGTCGAGCAGTACTTC	CASTLSLAGVEQYF
TRBV21-1	TRBJ1-4	.	.	TGTGCCAGGATGGGGGGACAGGGGGCATCGGATGAAAAACTGTTTTTT	CARMGGQGASDEKLFF
TRBV30	TRBJ2-7	TRBD2	.	TGTGCCTGGAGTAGGAAGGGACTAGTCGTCTCCTACGAGCAGTACTTC	CAWSRKGLVVSYEQYF
TRBV7-2	TRBJ2-2	.	.	TGTGCCAGCAGCTCCTCATCGGTCACACACACCGGGGAGCTGTTTTTT	CASSSSSVTHTGELFF
TRBV15	TRBJ2-3	TRBD2	.	TGTGCCACCAGCAGAGATACTAGCGGGGGTGCTTCGACAGATACGCAGTATTTT	CATSRDTSGGASTDTQYF
TRBV5-1	TRBJ2-3	.	.	TGCGCCAGCAGCTTGGGACAGGACACAGATACGCAGTATTTT	CASSLGQDTDTQYF
TRBV2	TRBJ1-5	.	.	TGTGCCAGCAGTGCTGGGGATAGCAATCAGCCCCAGCATTTT	CASSAGDSNQPQHF
TRBV11-2	TRBJ2-2	.	once	TGTGCCAGCAGCACACGATTTACCCTGGGAACCGGGGAGCTGTTTTTT	CASSTRFTLGTGELFF
TRBV6-5	TRBJ2-2	.	.	TGTGCCAGCAGGGACCACAGTTACACCGGGGAGCTGTTTTTT	CASRDHSYTGELFF
TRBV30	TRBJ1-2	.	.	TGTGCCTGGAGTGCGCCCCCTTCCGGCTACACCTTC	CAWSAPPSGYTF
TRBV4-1	TRBJ1-4	TRBD1	.	TGCGCCAGCAGCCAGGACAGGGGGCGTGAAAAACTGTTTTTT	CASSQDRGREKLFF
TRBV6-5	TRBJ1-5	TRBD1	.	TGTGCCAGCAGGCGGGACAGGGGGAATCAGCCCCAGCATTTT	CASRRDRGNQPQHF
TRBV4-1	TRBJ2-2	.	.	TGCGCCAGCAGCCAGGGGTCCACGAACACCGGGGAGCTGTTTTTT	CASSQGSTNTGELFF
TRBV7-9	TRBJ1-2	.	.	TGTGCCAGCAGCTACCGAGATACGATTTCCGTCTATGGCTACACCTTC	CASSYRDTISVYGYTF
TRBV2	TRBJ1-5	.	.	TGTGCCAGCAGTGATTGGTTAAATCAGCCCCAGCATTTT	CASSDWLNQPQHF
TRBV5-1	TRBJ2-7	.	.	TGCGCCAGCAGCTTGGAGTCCTACGAGCAGTACTTC	CASSLESYEQYF
TRBV4-2	TRBJ2-1	TRBD1	.	TGTGCCAGCAGCCAAGCCTCGACAGGGGGCAATGAGCAGTTCTTC	CASSQASTGGNEQFF
TRBV7-8	TRBJ2-7	.	.	TGTGCCAGCAGCTTAGTTGGATCCGGGGCCTCCTACGAGCAGTACTTC	CASSLVGSGASYEQYF
TRBV6-1	TRBJ2-3	.	.	TGTGCCAGCAGTGACAGGGGAATCACAGATACGCAGTATTTT	CASSDRGITDTQYF
TRBV9	TRBJ2-7	.	.	TGTGCCAGCAGCCGGACAGGGAGGGTCTACGAGCAGTACTTC	CASSRTGRVYEQYF
TRBV11-2	TRBJ2-7	.	.	TGTGCCAGCAGCCATGAACTGTTGCCCTACGAGCAGTACTTC	CASSHELLPYEQYF
TRBV29-1	TRBJ2-6	TRBD1	.	TGCAGCGTTGAGGGAGCTTCAGGGGGCGAGTCCGGGGCCAACGTCCTGACTTTC	CSVEGASGGESGANVLTF
TRBV18	TRBJ2-3	TRBD1	.	TGTGCCAGCTCACCAGACAGGGGGCGAACAGATACGCAGTATTTT	CASSPDRGRTDTQYF
TRBV5-3	TRBJ2-2	.	once	TGTGCCAGAAGCTTGGAGCTCCCCTACACCGGGGAGCTGTTTTTT	CARSLELPYTGELFF
TRBV4-2	TRBJ2-4	.	.	TGTGCCAGCAGCCAAGATCCCTGGCTTTATGGCAAAAACATTCAGTACTTC	CASSQDPWLYGKNIQYF
TRBV25-1	TRBJ2-2	.	.	TGTGCCAGCAGTGAACTAGGGGGGGCGAACACCGGGGAGCTGTTTTTT	CASSELGGANTGELFF
TRBV7-9	TRBJ2-7	TRBD1	.	TGTGCCAGCAGCCAGGGACAGGGGGCGTTGGAGCAGTACTTC	CASSQGQGALEQYF
TRBV18	TRBJ2-5	.	.	TGTGCCAGCTCACCATTGACAGATCAAGAGACCCAGTACTTC	CASSPLTDQETQYF
TRBV11-2	TRBJ2-7	.	.	TGTGCCAGCAGCTACTCAGAGGAAGAGCAGTACTTC	CASSYSEEEQYF